The next 30 T cell receptor delta chains were all read from a single sample in a study of gamma-delta T cells after stem cell transplantation. TCRdb re-processed the RT-PCR reads via CATT. The repertoire holds some 12,000 delta-chain clones, with 38% as singletons. The specimen sequenced was gamma-delta T cells. Receptor source: a human donor. It is not recorded whose cells these are; they may come from a transplant donor.

As concerns this clone: A much more abundant neighbour one base away suggests this may be a read error. The chain links TRDV2 to TRDJ1; tentatively, D is TRDD3 (6 bases). Germline V gives CDR1 GEAIGNYY, CDR2 EKD. The CDR3 has 15 amino acids. The V end was cut by 1 base, the J end by 1 base, with 12 bases between. The CDR3 sequence is CACDTAMGGTDKLIF. The CDR3 coding sequence is TGTGCCTGTGACACGGCCATGGGGGGCACCGATAAACTCATCTTT.

This clone has only one observation. The same CDR3 also results from other DNA sequences found in this sample. V is TRDV1 and J is TRDJ1, with 12 bases identical to TRDD3. The CDR3 contains 20 residues. Germline V gene data show CDR1 as TSWWSYY and CDR2 as QGS. V gave up 6 bases and J gave up 0 bases; unmatched junction bases: 17. The CDR3 is CALGGPYWGILSPYTDKLIF. The CDR3 DNA follows: TGTGCTCTTGGAGGTCCGTACTGGGGGATACTGAGCCCTTACACCGATAAACTCATCTTT.

This clone was counted a few times. The chain uses TRDV2 and TRDJ2; possibly TRDD2 for D (6 bases). Germline V gene sequence: CDR1 GEAIGNYY, CDR2 EKD. With 6 bases removed from V and 4 bases from J, the gap between germline ends came to 20 bases. The CDR3 extends over 16 amino acids. CDR3 nucleotides: TGTGCCTGTCCCTCCCTTCCGCCCAATTGGACAGCACAACTCTTCTTT. This encodes CACPSLPPNWTAQLFF.

This chain links TRDV3 with TRDJ1; possible D gene TRDD2, 6 bases. CDR1 and CDR2 from the germline V gene are TVYSNPD and GDNSRS (reference sequence). V dropped 4 bases and J dropped 0 bases, with 21 bases sitting between them. The CDR3 contains 16 residues. This CDR3 reads CACTFRRSPYTDKLIF. CDR3 coding DNA: TGTGCCTGCACCTTCCGACGATCCCCATACACCGATAAACTCATCTTT.

On this clone itself: The germline gene is not matched at one end of the junction; a read error may be the cause. This chain connects TRDV2 to TRDJ1; D perhaps matches TRDD3 (6 bases). The CDR3 has 19 residues. CDR1 is GEAIGNYY, CDR2 EKD, per germline. The CDR3 region has the DNA TGTGCCTGTGACTCTTCTCCGGACTGGGTGATACCGTACACCGATAACCTCATCTTT. Protein: CACDSSPDWVIPYTDNLIF.

Turning to this clone: This clone may be a read error of a much larger clone one base away. This chain connects TRDV2 to TRDJ2, with a possible D match to TRDD3 (8 bases). Germline CDR1 GEAIGNYY, CDR2 EKD. This CDR3 contains 18 residues. V was trimmed by 3 bases and J by 2 bases, leaving 21 bases between them. CDR3 protein: CACDSFLGDYSLTAQLFF. The CDR3 DNA follows: TGTGCCTGTGACTCCTTCCTGGGGGACTATTCCTTGACAGCACAACTCTTCTTT.

In this sample, this clone turned up a few times. The rearrangement joins TRDV3 to TRDJ2; weak D call: TRDD3 (9 bases). This CDR3 is built from 21 residues. Germline V CDR1 and CDR2: TVYSNPD, GDNSRS (reference sequence). Trimming took 2 bases from V and 0 from J, leaving 31 bases between them. Here the CDR3 reads CAFSEAFLRGDTPSLTAQLFF. The CDR3 DNA reads TGTGCCTTTTCTGAGGCCTTCCTAAGGGGGGATACCCCCTCTTTGACAGCACAACTCTTCTTT. Using reference TRDV3 and TRDJ2 for the parts outside the CDR3, the full variable domain is CDKVTQSSPDQTVASGSEVVLLCTYDTVYSNPDLFWYRIRPDYSFQFVFYGDNSRSEGADFTQGRFSVKHILTQKAFHLVISPVRTEDSATYYCAFSEAFLRGDTPSLTAQLFFGKGTQLIVEP.

A remark on this clone: One end of the junction varies from germline; a read error may be responsible. The chain is built from TRDV1 and TRDJ1; 9 bases agree with TRDD3. The length of the CDR3 is 22 residues. CDR1 TSWWSYY and CDR2 QGS come from the germline V gene. The CDR3 loop reads CAIGGTGLTNYTGGPYTDKLIF. In DNA, the CDR3 is TGTGCTATTGGGGGGACTGGCCTTACCAACTATACTGGGGGACCTTACACCGATAAACTCATCTTT.

V gene TRDV2 combines with J gene TRDJ1, with 8 bases fitting TRDD3. This CDR3 is 20 amino acids long. Per the germline V gene, CDR1 is GEAIGNYY and CDR2 is EKD. V lost 2 bases to trimming and J lost 0 bases; unmatched junction nucleotides: 19. The CDR3: CACDSLTGGRMVLYTDKLIF. The CDR3 nucleotides are TGTGCCTGTGACAGCCTAACTGGGGGTCGAATGGTCTTGTACACCGATAAACTCATCTTT.

This clone was counted between two and nine times. This chain connects TRDV2 to TRDJ3; 12 nucleotides align to TRDD3. Trimming removed 0 bases from V and 0 bases from J; junction bases left unmatched: 8. This CDR3 contains 21 residues. Per the germline V gene, CDR1 is GEAIGNYY and CDR2 is EKD. CDR3 DNA: TGTGCCTGTGACACCGTTCGTACTGGGGGATACCCCTCCTGGGACACCCGACAGATGTTTTTC. As protein: CACDTVRTGGYPSWDTRQMFF.

The chain links TRAV29/DV5 to TRDJ1, with 11 positions matching TRDD3. The CDR3 length is 21 residues. Germline CDR1 is NSMFDY and CDR2 is ISSIKDK. Unmatched junction bases numbered 20, after V lost 0 bases and J lost 1 base. The CDR3 here is CAASESPPSCGGYDSTDKLIF. The CDR3 DNA reads TGTGCAGCAAGCGAATCCCCACCTTCCTGTGGGGGATACGATTCCACCGATAAACTCATCTTT.

A note on this clone: Its ends do not fully match the called genes, so a read error is possible. The chain couples TRDV1 to TRDJ1; TRDD3 is a possible D gene (5 bases). CDR1 and CDR2 from the germline V gene are TSWWSYY and QGS. The CDR3 consists of 19 residues. CDR3 amino acids: CAIGERKLRRGVMTDKLIF. In DNA, the CDR3 is TGTGCTATTGGGGAGAGAAAGCTCCGACGGGGGGTTATGACCGATAAACTCATCTTT.

Comment on this clone: The same CDR3 also results from other DNA sequences found in this sample. This chain uses TRDV1 with TRDJ2; TRDD3 matches at 7 bases. The length of the CDR3 is 19 residues. V lost 0 bases to trimming and J lost 6 bases; unmatched junction nucleotides: 16. Germline CDR1 is TSWWSYY and CDR2 is QGS. This chain's CDR3 is CALGELLRRGGWSAAQLFF. The CDR3 DNA is TGTGCTCTTGGGGAACTACTACGACGAGGGGGATGGAGTGCAGCACAACTCTTCTTT.

The DNA for the CDR3 is TGTGCTCTTGGGGAACTAACCCTCGGTGACTGGGGGATCAGGGATAAACTCATCTTT. This codes for CALGELTLGDWGIRDKLIF. The chain recombines TRDV1 with TRDJ1; 10 positions agree with TRDD3. This CDR3 has 19 amino acids. Germline CDR1 is TSWWSYY and CDR2 is QGS. V was pared by 0 bases and J by 5 bases, with 15 bases of the junction left unmatched.

Points on this clone: Sequence at one end of the junction differs from germline and may be a read error. This sequence joins TRAV29/DV5 and TRDJ2; weak D call: TRDD2 (6 bases). Germline V gene data show CDR1 as NSMFDY and CDR2 as ISSIKDK. CDR3 length: 22 amino acids. This chain's CDR3 is CSAITLRSYLVDRFGLTAQLFF. In DNA form, the CDR3 reads TGTTCAGCAATCACCCTCCGATCCTACCTGGTGGATAGATTCGGTTTGACAGCACAACTCTTCTTT.

The rearrangement joins TRDV1 to TRDJ1, with no clear D. V lost 1 base to trimming and J lost 10 bases, with 31 bases between them. The V gene's germline CDR1 is TSWWSYY and CDR2 QGS. The CDR3 runs 19 residues. The CDR3 sequence is CALGEPLVELAGHTPVLIF. In nucleotides, the CDR3 is TGTGCTCTTGGGGAACCCCTGGTTGAACTTGCGGGACATACACCGGTACTCATCTTT.

Note on this clone: At one boundary the junction diverges from the germline segment, which might be a read error. This sequence joins TRDV2 and TRDJ3, with D perhaps matching TRDD3 (5 bases). Per the germline V gene, CDR1 is GEAIGNYY and CDR2 is EKD. This CDR3 region has 19 residues. The CDR3: CACDLTAGSVSLDTRQMFF. The DNA of the CDR3 is TGTGCCTGTGACCTGACGGCGGGATCCGTATCCTTGGACACCCGACAGATGTTTTTC.

The V and J genes are TRDV1 and TRDJ2; the D gene is possibly TRDD3 (5 bases). This CDR3 is 14 amino acids long. CDR1 TSWWSYY and CDR2 QGS come from the germline V gene. Trimming cost V 10 bases and J 3 bases, with 15 bases left between them. The DNA for the CDR3 is TGTGCTCGTGGACGGTCTGGGCTGACAGCACAACTCTTCTTT. It yields the protein CARGRSGLTAQLFF.

The chain joins TRDV2 to TRDJ3, with TRDD3 identical over 11 bases. The CDR3 contains 19 residues. V was pared by 0 bases and J by 1 base, with 4 bases of the junction left unmatched. Germline CDR1 reads GEAIGNYY; CDR2 reads EKD. This CDR3 is CACDTAGGYSSWDTRQMFF. CDR3 nucleotide sequence: TGTGCCTGTGACACCGCTGGGGGATACAGTTCCTGGGACACCCGACAGATGTTTTTC.

This clone was seen only once. The chain couples TRDV2 to TRDJ1; 8 bases fit TRDD3. CDR1 is GEAIGNYY, CDR2 EKD, per germline. V trimming: 3 bases; J trimming: 0 bases; junction bases outside the gene matches: 20. CDR3 length: 20 residues. The CDR3 loop reads CACDGLTGGRRGLYTDKLIF. The CDR3 coding sequence is TGTGCCTGTGACGGCCTAACTGGGGGTCGAAGGGGCTTGTACACCGATAAACTCATCTTT.

With respect to this clone: A much larger clone differs from this one at a single base, so this may be a read error. Other DNA sequences of this sample code for an identical CDR3. The chain is built from TRAV29/DV5 and TRDJ1; no firm D call. The CDR3 runs 14 residues. From germline, CDR1 is NSMFDY and CDR2 ISSIKDK. The CDR3 nucleotides are TGTGCCGCAAAGAGGCCCGACAAGGGCGATAAACTCATCTTT. This translates into CAAKRPDKGDKLIF.

This clone was counted a few times. This rearrangement joins TRDV1 to TRDJ1, with 11 bases that match TRDD3. V was pared by 2 bases and J by 0 bases, with 5 bases of the junction left unmatched. Germline-derived CDR1 and CDR2 are TSWWSYY and QGS. CDR3 length: 17 amino acids. CDR3 amino acids: CALGEYWGIMNTDKLIF. The CDR3 nucleotides read TGTGCTCTTGGGGAATACTGGGGGATAATGAACACCGATAAACTCATCTTT.

This clone was seen only a few times. The rearrangement uses TRDV1 and TRDJ1; 13 nucleotides line up with TRDD3. Germline loops: CDR1 TSWWSYY, CDR2 QGS. The CDR3 is made up of 24 amino acids. Trimming cost V 4 bases and J 3 bases; bases outside gene matches: 29. CDR3: CALGALSKLPTRTGGYERSDKLIF. DNA of the CDR3: TGTGCTCTTGGGGCCCTCTCGAAACTTCCTACCCGTACTGGGGGATACGAGCGGTCCGATAAACTCATCTTT.

This rearrangement joins TRDV3 to TRDJ1; D remains unclear. The CDR3 is 12 residues long. Per the germline V gene, CDR1 is TVYSNPD and CDR2 is GDNSRS (reference sequence). V lost 2 bases, J lost 14 bases, and 21 bases lay in between. The CDR3 spells CAFRQLVCNLIF. The CDR3 DNA is TGTGCCTTTCGCCAGCTTGTCTGTAACCTTATCTTT.

The rearrangement uses TRDV3 and TRDJ1, with TRDD3 matching 9 bases. Per the germline V gene, CDR1 is TVYSNPD and CDR2 is GDNSRS (reference sequence). With V trimmed by 3 bases and J by 11 bases, 10 bases remained unmatched. The CDR3 runs to 12 residues. The CDR3 sequence: CALGDTTLNLIF. DNA for the CDR3: TGTGCCTTGGGGGATACAACCCTTAACCTCATCTTT.

This clone was recorded a few times. The J gene is TRDJ1, the V gene TRDV1; perhaps TRDD3 as D (6 bases). V was shortened by 4 bases and J by 0 bases, with 30 bases between the two germline ends. This CDR3 is 21 amino acids long. CDR1 is TSWWSYY and CDR2 is QGS in the germline V gene. In DNA form, the CDR3 reads TGTGCTCTTGGGGTCCTCTTTCAGATTGTCCCTAGGGGGACTTACACCGATAAACTCATCTTT. This encodes CALGVLFQIVPRGTYTDKLIF.

This clone was seen a few times. The V gene is TRDV1, the J gene TRDJ1; 13 positions match TRDD3. Germline assignment: CDR1 TSWWSYY and CDR2 QGS. This CDR3 has 19 residues. With 3 bases clipped from V and 0 bases from J, the junction kept 10 bases outside the gene matches. The CDR3 DNA sequence: TGTGCTCTTGGGGAGTCATACTGGGGGATACGCGGGGACACCGATAAACTCATCTTT. This translates into CALGESYWGIRGDTDKLIF.

With regard to this clone: Sequence at one end of the junction differs from germline and may be a read error. This sample also contains other DNA sequences that code for the same CDR3. The rearrangement links TRDV2 to TRDJ1, with TRDD3 identical over 10 bases. Germline CDR1 and CDR2: GEAIGNYY and EKD. There are 22 residues in the CDR3. CDR3 DNA sequence: TGCGCCTGTGACACACGCGAGGACTGGGGGATCAAGAGAGAGTGGTACACCGATAAACTCATCTTT. Translation gives CACDTREDWGIKREWYTDKLIF.

As for this clone: An end of the junction does not agree with germline; a read error may underlie this. This chain uses TRDV2 with TRDJ3; 12 bases align to TRDD3. The V gene's germline CDR1 is GEAIGNYY and CDR2 EKD. This CDR3 comprises 21 residues. The CDR3 DNA reads as TGTGCCTGTGACCCCGTCCTGGGGGATACGGTGATCTCCTGTGACACCCGACAGATGTTTTTC. This gives the protein CACDPVLGDTVISCDTRQMFF.

CDR3 amino acids: CALGELTLRVGAPKRSSWDTRQMFF. The CDR3 DNA follows: TGTGCTCTTGGGGAACTGACCCTACGAGTTGGGGCCCCCAAACGAAGCTCCTGGGACACCCGACAGATGTTTTTC. The chain links TRDV1 to TRDJ3; D is possibly TRDD2 or TRDD3 (5 bases each). The CDR3 length is 25 residues. The germline V and J ends were trimmed by 0 bases and 0 bases, with 30 bases remaining between them. From germline, CDR1 is TSWWSYY and CDR2 QGS.